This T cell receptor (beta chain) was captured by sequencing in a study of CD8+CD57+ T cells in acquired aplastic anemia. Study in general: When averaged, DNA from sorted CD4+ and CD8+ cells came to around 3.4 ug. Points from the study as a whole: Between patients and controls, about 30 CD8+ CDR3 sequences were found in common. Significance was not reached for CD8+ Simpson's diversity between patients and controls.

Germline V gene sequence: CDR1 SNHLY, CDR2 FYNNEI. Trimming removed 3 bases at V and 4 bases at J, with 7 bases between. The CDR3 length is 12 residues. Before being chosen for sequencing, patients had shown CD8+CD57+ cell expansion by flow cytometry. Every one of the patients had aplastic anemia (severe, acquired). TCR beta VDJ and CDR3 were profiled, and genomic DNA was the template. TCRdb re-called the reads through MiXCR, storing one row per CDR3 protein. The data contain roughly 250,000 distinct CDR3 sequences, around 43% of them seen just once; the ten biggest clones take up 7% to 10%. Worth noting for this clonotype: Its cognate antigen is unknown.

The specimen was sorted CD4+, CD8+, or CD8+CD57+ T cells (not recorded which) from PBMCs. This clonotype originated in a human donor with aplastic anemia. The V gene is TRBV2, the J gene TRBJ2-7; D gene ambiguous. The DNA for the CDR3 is TGTGCCAGCAGTGATAACCGGTACGAGCAGTACTTC. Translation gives CASSDNRYEQYF.